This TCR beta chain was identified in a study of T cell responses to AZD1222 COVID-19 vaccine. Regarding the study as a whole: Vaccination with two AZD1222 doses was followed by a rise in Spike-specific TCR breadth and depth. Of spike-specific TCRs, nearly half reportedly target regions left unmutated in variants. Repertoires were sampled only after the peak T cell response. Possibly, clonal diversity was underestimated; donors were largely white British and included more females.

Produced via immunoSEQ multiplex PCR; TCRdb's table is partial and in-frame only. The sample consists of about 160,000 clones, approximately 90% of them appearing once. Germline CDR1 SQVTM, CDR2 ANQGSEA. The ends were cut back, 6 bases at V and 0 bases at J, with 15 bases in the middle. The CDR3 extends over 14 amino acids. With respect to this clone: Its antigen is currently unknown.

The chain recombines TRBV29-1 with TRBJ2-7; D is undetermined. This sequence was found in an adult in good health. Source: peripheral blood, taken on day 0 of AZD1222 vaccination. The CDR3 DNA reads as TGCAGCGTCCATCAAAGTGGAAACTCCTACGAGCAGTACTTC. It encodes CSVHQSGNSYEQYF.